The T cell receptor (beta chain) described here comes from a study of cytomegalovirus exposure and HLA in healthy donors. Study as a whole: An analysis done earlier identified more than 100 million unique TCR beta sequences from about 179 million T cells.

In regard to this clone: Its specificity is not known.

Unmatched junction bases numbered 4, after V lost 6 bases and J lost 4 bases. Per the germline V gene, CDR1 is LNHDA and CDR2 is SQIVND (reference sequence). The CDR3 is made up of 13 amino acids. Study-level points and caveats: A few chains tied to CMV proved CMV antigen-specific in vitro. Versus the approximately 700-donor mean, an Asian-associated ancestry cluster reportedly showed fewer N-insertions in a later analysis.

The PCR ran on 60 Vbeta and 13 Jbeta primers. In the study's own analysis: Approximately 86 million unique TCR beta chains, 9 million to 14 million shared, were counted in a later analysis. Data came from immunoSEQ multiplex PCR; TCRdb stores just in-frame clones and leaves some out. D and trimming come from the DNA, and the V and J calls and clone size come from that table. Of under 150,000 clones listed, roughly 80% are singletons. The sample was PBMCs. This rearrangement joins TRBV19 to TRBJ2-7, with TRBD2 matching over 9 bases. The receptor's source is a middle-aged woman in good health and CMV-seronegative. This CDR3 reads CASSMLAGYEQYF. Here the CDR3 DNA reads TGTGCCAGTAGCATGCTAGCGGGGTACGAGCAGTACTTC.